The TCR beta chain under discussion was sequenced for a study of response to subunit inactivated influenza vaccine. V gave up 3 bases and J gave up 6 bases; unmatched junction bases: 12. This CDR3 is built from 15 residues. Germline V gene lookup returns CDR1 DFQATT and CDR2 SNEGSKA (reference sequence). This clonotype occurred many times. Via MiXCR, TCRdb re-called the RT-PCR reads, giving one row per CDR3 protein. The sample comprises hundreds of thousands of distinct CDR3 sequences, approximately 10% of which are singletons, and 11% rests with the top ten. This same sample was also taken into another study, of T cells expressing NK-cell markers. That publication notes: Libraries used 5'RACE template switching adding universal primer site and UMIs.

This TCR derives from a man aged 45-65 years who received an inactivated influenza vaccine. The rearrangement joins TRBV20-1 to TRBJ2-3; TRBD2 matches at 7 bases. The specimen was PBMCs from blood, collected on the day of vaccination. This CDR3 reads CSASPASGLPDTQYF. The CDR3 DNA reads as TGCAGTGCTAGCCCGGCTAGCGGACTCCCCGATACGCAGTATTTT.